This passage covers 20 T cell receptor beta chains from one sample sequenced in a study of cytomegalovirus exposure and HLA in healthy donors. PCR used 60 Vbeta primers and 13 Jbeta primers. Sequencing was performed with immunoSEQ multiplex PCR; in TCRdb, only in-frame clones are kept and a portion is missing. This sample has tens of thousands of clones, with almost 70% found just once. The sample taken for sequencing was PBMCs. All receptors derive from a middle-aged man in good health and CMV-seropositive.

The chain recombines TRBV7-3 with TRBJ2-3; D not resolved. The CDR3 consists of 13 residues. CDR1 is SGHTA, CDR2 FQGTGA, per germline. Trimming left V 1 base short and J 10 bases short, with 12 bases between. The DNA of the CDR3 is TGTGCCAGCAGCTTAATGGGTGACCAGGCGCAGTATTTT. This encodes CASSLMGDQAQYF. The full variable domain, with the rest looked up from reference TRBV7-3 and TRBJ2-3, is GAGVSQTPSNKVTEKGKYVELRCDPISGHTALYWYRQSLGQGPEFLIYFQGTGAADDSGLPNDRFFAVRPEGSVSTLKIQRTERGDSAVYLCASSLMGDQAQYFGPGTRLTVL.

In its sample, this clone ranks as medium-sized. This chain connects TRBV4-3 to TRBJ1-2; the D gene is possibly TRBD1 (5 bases). V lost 2 bases and J 4 bases, leaving 11 bases between the germline ends. The germline V gene has CDR1 LGHNA and CDR2 YSLEER. This CDR3 region has 14 residues. The CDR3 region is CASSQTGTVYGYTF. The CDR3 DNA reads TGCGCCAGCAGCCAAACGGGGACTGTCTATGGCTACACCTTC.

The chain employs TRBV29-1 and TRBJ2-2, with D uncertain. In germline, CDR1 is SQVTM, CDR2 ANQGSEA. V lost 2 bases and J 0 bases, leaving 7 bases between the germline ends. This CDR3 spans 14 amino acids. CDR3 sequence: CSVEPGSNTGELFF. The CDR3 DNA sequence: TGCAGCGTTGAACCTGGCTCGAACACCGGGGAGCTGTTTTTT.

The chain combines TRBV25-1 with TRBJ1-3; perhaps TRBD1 as D (5 bases). The CDR3 is 13 amino acids. The ends were cut back, 4 bases at V and 3 bases at J, with 7 bases in the middle. CDR1 and CDR2 from the germline V gene are MGHDK and SYGVNS. The CDR3 sequence: CASSGGHGNTIYF. The CDR3 bases are TGTGCCAGCAGTGGTGGACATGGAAACACCATATATTTT. The full variable domain, in which reference TRBV25-1 and TRBJ1-3 provide the parts outside the CDR3, is EADIYQTPRYLVIGTGKKITLECSQTMGHDKMYWYQQDPGMELHLIHYSYGVNSTEKGDLSSESTVSRIRTEHFPLTLESARPSHTSQYLCASSGGHGNTIYFGEGSWLTVV.

This chain joins TRBV27 and TRBJ2-7; 7 nucleotides agree with TRBD2. The V and J ends lost 4 bases and 3 bases, in that order; junction bases with no gene match: 12. This CDR3 comprises 16 residues. Germline V gene lookup returns CDR1 MNHEY and CDR2 SMNVEV (reference sequence). CDR3: CASSWAAPWEGYEQYF. CDR3 coding DNA: TGTGCCAGCAGTTGGGCCGCGCCGTGGGAGGGCTACGAGCAGTACTTC.

The chain's CDR3 is CASSPGQTYEQYF. CDR3 bases: TGTGCCAGCAGCCCTGGACAGACTTACGAGCAGTACTTC. This sequence joins TRBV7-8 and TRBJ2-7; D might be TRBD1 (6 bases). CDR3 length: 13 amino acids. V was clipped by 5 bases and J by 4 bases, with 12 bases between them. CDR1 and CDR2 (germline): SGHVS, FQNEAQ.

V gene TRBV5-1 combines with J gene TRBJ1-2; TRBD1 matches at 7 bases. CDR1 SGHRS and CDR2 YFSETQ come from the germline V gene. This CDR3 has 13 amino acids. The J segment lost 8 bases and the V segment lost 4 bases, leaving 8 bases of the junction unmatched. In DNA form, the CDR3 reads TGCGCCAGCAGCCTGACAGGGCAGGAGGGCTACACCTTC. Its translation: CASSLTGQEGYTF.

The V gene is TRBV7-9, the J gene TRBJ1-2, with D uncertain. CDR1 and CDR2 from the germline V gene are SEHNR and FQNEAQ (reference sequence). V was clipped by 3 bases and J by 4 bases, with 15 bases between them. CDR3 size: 15 residues. The DNA of the CDR3 is TGTGCCAGCAGCTTGGAATACAGCGGACTCTATGGCTACACCTTC. Protein: CASSLEYSGLYGYTF.

This clone was seen only a few times. The chain links TRBV5-1 to TRBJ1-3; unclear D gene. Germline loops: CDR1 SGHRS, CDR2 YFSETQ. This CDR3 comprises 15 residues. Trimming cost V 0 bases and J 2 bases, with 9 bases left between them. Written as DNA, the CDR3 is TGCGCCAGCAGCTTGGTGGGCAGGCCTGGAAACACCATATATTTT. Translation: CASSLVGRPGNTIYF.

The CDR3 spells CASSGQGFANEKLFF. CDR3 sequence (DNA): TGCGCCAGCAGCGGGCAGGGATTTGCTAATGAAAAACTGTTTTTT. This chain links TRBV5-1 with TRBJ1-4; maybe TRBD1 (5 bases). CDR1 and CDR2 (germline): SGHRS, YFSETQ. Trimming took off 4 bases at V and 3 bases at J, with 13 bases between the two ends. The CDR3 has 15 residues.

The chain links TRBV29-1 to TRBJ2-5; a possible D gene is TRBD2 (5 bases). This CDR3 is 14 amino acids long. Germline CDR1 is SQVTM and CDR2 is ANQGSEA. V was clipped by 6 bases and J by 3 bases, with 17 bases between them. Written as DNA, the CDR3 is TGCAGCGTCCCCATGGGAGCCCGGAAAGAGACCCAGTACTTC. As protein: CSVPMGARKETQYF.

The chain employs TRBV11-2 and TRBJ1-2; 7 nucleotides match TRBD1. This CDR3 contains 14 residues. The V gene end was trimmed by 5 bases and the J gene end by 1 base; junction bases not matched to a gene: 4. In germline, CDR1 is SGHAT, CDR2 FQNNGV. CDR3 region: CASSRQGYNYGYTF. CDR3 in DNA: TGTGCCAGCAGCCGACAGGGTTATAACTATGGCTACACCTTC.

There are a few counts of this clone. The chain recombines TRBV9 with TRBJ2-3; D remains unclear. V shed 4 bases and J shed 6 bases, with 18 bases lying between them. This CDR3 has 15 residues. CDR1 is SGDLS and CDR2 is YYNGEE in the germline V gene. CDR3 sequence: CASSPETRNGDTQYF. CDR3 in DNA: TGTGCCAGCAGCCCAGAGACAAGGAACGGCGATACGCAGTATTTT. The full variable domain, rest sourced from reference TRBV9 and TRBJ2-3, is DSGVTQTPKHLITATGQRVTLRCSPRSGDLSVYWYQQSLDQGLQFLIQYYNGEERAKGNILERFSAQQFPDLHSELNLSSLELGDSALYFCASSPETRNGDTQYFGPGTRLTVL.

J is TRBJ2-6 and V is TRBV27, with 9 nucleotides matching TRBD1. The CDR3 sequence is 17 residues long. V trimming: 5 bases; J trimming: 0 bases; junction bases outside the gene matches: 5. In germline, CDR1 is MNHEY, CDR2 SMNVEV (reference sequence). CDR3 DNA: TGTGCCAGCAGTATAGGACAGGGGAGCTCTGGGGCCAACGTCCTGACTTTC. Residues: CASSIGQGSSGANVLTF.

V usage is TRBV5-4 and J usage is TRBJ2-5; 7 bases are a match to TRBD1. The trim removed 4 bases at V and 4 bases at J, leaving 4 bases unmatched. CDR1 and CDR2 (germline): SGHNT, YYREEE (reference sequence). This CDR3 is 13 amino acids long. CDR3 residues: CASSQYRGETQYF. The CDR3 DNA sequence: TGTGCCAGCAGCCAATACAGGGGAGAGACCCAGTACTTC. Based on the CDR3 plus reference TRBV5-4 and TRBJ2-5, the full variable domain is ETGVTQSPTHLIKTRGQQVTLRCSSQSGHNTVSWYQQALGQGPQFIFQYYREEENGRGNFPPRFSGLQFPNYSSELNVNALELDDSALYLCASSQYRGETQYFGPGTRLLVL.

The chain is built from TRBV9 and TRBJ2-2, with TRBD1 matching over 7 bases. The CDR3 loop spans 14 amino acids. Trimming cost V 5 bases and J 6 bases; bases outside gene matches: 7. From germline, CDR1 is SGDLS and CDR2 YYNGEE. The CDR3 DNA reads TGTGCCAGCAGTGTGCAGGGGGACGCCGGGGAGCTGTTTTTT. As protein: CASSVQGDAGELFF.

CDR3 in amino acids: CASSPGRLAGIYEQYF. Here the CDR3 DNA reads TGTGCCAGCAGCCCTGGGCGGCTAGCGGGGATCTACGAGCAGTACTTC. V is TRBV7-8 and J is TRBJ2-7; 9 bases align to TRBD2. Germline loops: CDR1 SGHVS, CDR2 FQNEAQ. The CDR3 runs to 16 residues. V dropped 5 bases and J dropped 3; count of bases not matched to a gene: 11.

This sequence joins TRBV21-1 and TRBJ2-1; no check of the table's D call, TRBD2, against the DNA was made. TRBV21-1 is tagged as a pseudogene. CDR3 length equals 16 residues. The CDR3 sequence: CASSPGPSGSRDEQFF. CDR3 DNA: TGTGCCAGCAGCCCAGGGCCTAGCGGGAGTCGAGATGAGCAGTTCTTC.

DNA of the CDR3: TGTGCCAGCAGCGGCCGGGATCAGCCCCAGCATTTT. This codes for CASSGRDQPQHF. The chain recombines TRBV6-1 with TRBJ1-5; no firm D call. Trimming removed 6 bases from V and 5 bases from J, with 8 bases in between. The CDR3 has 12 amino acids. From germline, CDR1 is MNHNS and CDR2 SASEGT.

The chain couples TRBV6-4 to TRBJ1-5; TRBD1 might be the D (5 bases). Germline values: CDR1 MRHNA, CDR2 SNTAGT. This CDR3 is built from 17 residues. Trimming removed 4 bases at V and 2 bases at J, with 18 bases between. CDR3 nucleotides: TGTGCCAGCAGTGCCTACCTTCAGGGTGAAGGCAATCAGCCCCAGCATTTT. As protein: CASSAYLQGEGNQPQHF.